The clone carrying this T cell receptor beta chain was observed a handful of times. Its matching antigen is unknown. Additional DNA sequences in this sample encode the identical CDR3. The sample comes from a study of cytomegalovirus exposure and HLA in healthy donors. Trimming took 0 bases from V and 4 from J; bases not matched to a gene: 4. This CDR3 region has 15 residues. CDR1 SGHRS and CDR2 YFSETQ come from the germline V gene. It was with 60 Vbeta and 13 Jbeta primers that the PCR ran. The data were produced by immunoSEQ multiplex PCR, yet TCRdb's version contains in-frame clones alone and is incomplete. The sample consists of about 180,000 clones, less than 85% of them appearing once. Sampled while nominally healthy, donors likely had unrecorded immune exposures. Overall study results and limits: In vitro, three CMV-associated chains proved specific for CMV antigens.

The origin of this receptor is a man aged 35-49 years in good health and CMV-seronegative. The sequencing sample was made of PBMCs. The gene calls are TRBV5-1 and TRBJ2-1, with TRBD2 matching 7 bases. The CDR3 reads CASSLAGGTYNEQFF. The CDR3, as DNA: TGCGCCAGCAGCTTGGCCGGGGGGACGTACAATGAGCAGTTCTTC.